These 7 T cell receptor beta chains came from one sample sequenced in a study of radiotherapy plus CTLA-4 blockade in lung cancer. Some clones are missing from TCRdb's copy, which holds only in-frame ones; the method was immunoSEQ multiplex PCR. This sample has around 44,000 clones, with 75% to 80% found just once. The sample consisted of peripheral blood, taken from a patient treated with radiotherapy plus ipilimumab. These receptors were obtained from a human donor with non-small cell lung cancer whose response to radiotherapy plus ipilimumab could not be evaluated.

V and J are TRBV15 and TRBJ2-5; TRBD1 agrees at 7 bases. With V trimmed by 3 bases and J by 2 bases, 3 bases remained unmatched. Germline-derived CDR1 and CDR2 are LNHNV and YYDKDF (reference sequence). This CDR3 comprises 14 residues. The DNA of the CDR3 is TGTGCCACCAGCAGGGGACAGTCACAAGAGACCCAGTACTTC. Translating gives CATSRGQSQETQYF.

For the CDR3, the DNA is TGCGCCAGCAGCCTGGGCCCCGACAGAGAATATGGCTACACCTTC. It translates to CASSLGPDREYGYTF. The V call is TRBV5-1, the J call TRBJ1-2; D might be TRBD1 (5 bases). Germline CDR1 SGHRS, CDR2 YFSETQ. The CDR3 is 15 residues long. V was clipped by 4 bases and J by 5 bases, with 18 bases between them.

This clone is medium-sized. The DNA for the CDR3 is TGTGCCAGTAGTATATTTTTCAGGGCTAACTATGGCTACACCTTC. Translation: CASSIFFRANYGYTF. The rearrangement uses TRBV19 and TRBJ1-2, with D perhaps matching TRBD1 (5 bases). CDR3 length: 15 amino acids. The germline V gene encodes CDR1 LNHDA and CDR2 SQIVND (reference sequence). Trimming stripped 2 bases from V and 0 bases from J, with 10 bases between. The complete variable domain, with remaining parts taken from reference TRBV19 and TRBJ1-2, reads DGGITQSPKYLFRKEGQNVTLSCEQNLNHDAMYWYRQDPGQGLRLIYYSQIVNDFQKGDIAEGYSVSREKKESFPLTVTSAQKNPTAFYLCASSIFFRANYGYTFGSGTRLTVV.

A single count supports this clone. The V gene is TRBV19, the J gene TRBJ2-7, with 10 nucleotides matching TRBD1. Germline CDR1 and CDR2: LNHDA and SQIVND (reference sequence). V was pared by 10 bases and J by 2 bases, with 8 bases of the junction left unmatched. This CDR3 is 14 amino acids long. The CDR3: CATSTGGPPYEQYF. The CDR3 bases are TGTGCCACCTCGACAGGGGGCCCTCCCTACGAGCAGTACTTC.

The CDR3 nucleotides are TGCGCCAGCAGCTTCTCCAGGGGTATAAATGAAAAACTGTTTTTT. Its translation is CASSFSRGINEKLFF. This chain links TRBV5-1 with TRBJ1-4; weak D call: TRBD1 (6 bases). Trimming took 2 bases from V and 5 from J, leaving 13 bases between them. CDR3 length equals 15 residues. Germline V gene sequence: CDR1 SGHRS, CDR2 YFSETQ.

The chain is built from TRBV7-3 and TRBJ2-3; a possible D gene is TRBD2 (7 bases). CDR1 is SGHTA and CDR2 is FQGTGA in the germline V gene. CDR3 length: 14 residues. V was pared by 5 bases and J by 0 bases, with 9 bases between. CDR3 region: CASSGGASTDTQYF. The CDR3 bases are TGTGCCAGCAGCGGGGGGGCTAGCACAGATACGCAGTATTTT.

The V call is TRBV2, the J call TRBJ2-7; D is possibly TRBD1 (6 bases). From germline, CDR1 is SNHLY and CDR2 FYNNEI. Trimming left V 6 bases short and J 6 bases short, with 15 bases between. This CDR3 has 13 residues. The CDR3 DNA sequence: TGTGCCAGCAGCGGTAACAGGGAGAGCGAGCAGTACTTC. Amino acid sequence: CASSGNRESEQYF.